A single T cell receptor (beta chain) is shown here with its context. Its matching antigen is unknown. TCR beta VDJ and CDR3 profiles were obtained from a genomic DNA template. TCRdb re-analysed the reads in MiXCR, keeping a single row per CDR3 protein. Counted here are 200,000 to 300,000 distinct CDR3 sequences, less than 85% occurring once; the ten biggest clones make up about two fifths. The data are from a study of CD8+CD57+ T cells in acquired aplastic anemia. Study information: The DNA of sorted CD4+ and CD8+ cells averaged 3.2 ug. General study points: Patients shared some 29 CD8+ CDR3 sequences with controls.

The CDR3 is made up of 14 amino acids. Per germline, CDR1 SEHNR and CDR2 FQNEAQ (reference sequence). The authors sequenced patients whose flow cytometry had shown CD8+CD57+ cell expansion. The study sampled blood from patients who had received no therapy. The sequence was collected from a human donor with aplastic anemia. The chain links TRBV7-9 to TRBJ2-7, with 10 bases aligning to TRBD2. The source material was sorted CD4+, CD8+, or CD8+CD57+ T cells (not recorded which) from PBMCs. The CDR3 spells CASSFQRSGGDDEV. DNA for the CDR3: TGTGCCAGCAGCTTTCAAAGAAGCGGGGGGGACGATGAGGTC.